This T cell receptor (beta chain) stems from a study of blood T cell repertoires in COVID-19. Study-wide background: Italy, Spain and the United States were the sources of the convalescent and acute COVID-19 samples.

Original handling: Using reference gene primer amplification, nucleated cell counts were estimated. Repertoires were generated with immunoSEQ multiplex PCR, while TCRdb's copy carries only in-frame clones and drops some. That table supplies the V and J calls and clone size; D and trimming were determined from the DNA. The sample shows fewer than 300,000 clones, 82% of them seen only once. Germline CDR1 is GTSNPN and CDR2 is SVGIG (reference sequence). The CDR3 is made up of 14 amino acids. V lost 3 bases, J lost 9 bases, and 4 bases stayed unmatched. The sequencing input was peripheral blood. The chain has TRBV30 and TRBJ2-1; 14 positions match TRBD2. The sequence was collected from a woman between 18 and 29 years old with acute or convalescent COVID-19. The CDR3 protein is CAWRGLAGDGEQFF. CDR3 DNA sequence: TGTGCCTGGAGGGGACTAGCGGGAGATGGTGAGCAGTTCTTC.